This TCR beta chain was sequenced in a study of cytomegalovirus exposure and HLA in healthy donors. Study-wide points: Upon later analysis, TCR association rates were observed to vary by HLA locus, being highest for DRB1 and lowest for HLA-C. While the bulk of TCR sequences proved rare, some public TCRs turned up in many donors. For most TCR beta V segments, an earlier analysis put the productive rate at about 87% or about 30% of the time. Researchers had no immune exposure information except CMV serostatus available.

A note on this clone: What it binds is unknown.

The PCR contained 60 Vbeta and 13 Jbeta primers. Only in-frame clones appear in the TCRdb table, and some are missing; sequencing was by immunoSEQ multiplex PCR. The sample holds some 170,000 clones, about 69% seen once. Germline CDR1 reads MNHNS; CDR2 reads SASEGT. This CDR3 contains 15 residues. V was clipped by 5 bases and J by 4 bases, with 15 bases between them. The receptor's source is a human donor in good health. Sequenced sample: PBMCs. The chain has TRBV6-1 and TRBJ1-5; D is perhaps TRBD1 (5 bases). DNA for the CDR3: TGTGCCAGCAGTCCCTTGGGCCAGGGAAATCAGCCCCAGCATTTT. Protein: CASSPLGQGNQPQHF.